The next 26 T cell receptor beta chains were all read from a single sample in a study of sequential checkpoint blockade in melanoma. Measured with immunoSEQ multiplex PCR; TCRdb has only the in-frame clones, and not every one. Of over 2,500 clones detected, roughly 20% appear once; the ten largest clones hold over 8.5%. Treatment indicated: randomized to nivolumab then ipilimumab (arm A) or the reverse (arm B). Sequenced material: tumor tissue (inferred from file names), taken from a patient given nivolumab and ipilimumab in sequence. These receptors were taken from a human donor with melanoma.

This clone came up a few times. V is TRBV6-8 and J is TRBJ1-2, with TRBD1 as a possible D gene (5 bases). Germline values: CDR1 MNHGY, CDR2 SAAAGT. The germline V and J ends were trimmed by 6 bases and 5 bases, with 16 bases remaining between them. The CDR3 sequence is 14 residues long. The CDR3 DNA follows: TGTGCCAGCAGACCTCTTACAGGCATTTATGGCTACACCTTC. Translated: CASRPLTGIYGYTF.

A few counts support this clone. The chain joins TRBV6-8 to TRBJ1-1; TRBD1 agrees at 9 bases. V gave up 5 bases and J gave up 10 bases; unmatched junction bases: 8. Germline V CDR1 and CDR2: MNHGY, SAAAGT. The CDR3 spans 13 residues. CDR3 in DNA: TGTGCCAGCAGTGAGTCACAGGGGGCGAGAGCTTTCTTT. This translates into CASSESQGARAFF.

By share, this clone counts as large. The J gene is TRBJ2-7, the V gene TRBV6-8, with D possibly matching TRBD2 (5 bases). The V end lost 5 bases, the J end lost 2 bases, and 28 bases lay between the germline ends. Germline loops: CDR1 MNHGY, CDR2 SAAAGT. The CDR3 has 19 amino acids. As DNA, the CDR3 is TGTGCCAGCAGTGAGGGAAGGGAATTAATCATCCTAGAACCCTACGAGCAGTACTTC. Its translation is CASSEGRELIILEPYEQYF.

The chain joins TRBV10-2 to TRBJ1-1, with a weak D call TRBD1 (5 bases). Trimming removed 3 bases from V and 1 base from J, with 12 bases in between. The CDR3 length is 15 residues. Germline V gene lookup returns CDR1 WSHSY and CDR2 SAAADI. The CDR3 region is CASSDRDRSNTEAFF. CDR3 DNA: TGCGCCAGCAGTGACCGCGACAGATCGAACACTGAAGCTTTCTTT.

The chain joins TRBV6-8 to TRBJ1-1; D gene uncertain. Trimming cost V 6 bases and J 3 bases, with 11 bases left between them. There are 13 residues in the CDR3. CDR1 and CDR2 from the germline V gene are MNHGY and SAAAGT. CDR3 sequence (DNA): TGTGCCAGCAGCATTGGGCGGGACACTGAAGCTTTCTTT. Its translation is CASSIGRDTEAFF.

This clone is medium-sized. The chain joins TRBV11-3 to TRBJ1-1, with 9 bases that match TRBD1. V lost 4 bases to trimming and J lost 0 bases; unmatched junction nucleotides: 6. The length of the CDR3 is 16 residues. Germline V gene sequence: CDR1 SGHNT, CDR2 YENEEA. The CDR3 reads CASSSQNRGLNTEAFF. The CDR3 bases are TGTGCCAGCAGCTCACAAAACAGGGGGCTGAACACTGAAGCTTTCTTT.

V is TRBV6-8 and J is TRBJ1-2; no reliable D call. The germline V and J ends were trimmed by 2 bases and 2 bases, with 9 bases remaining between them. This CDR3 spans 14 amino acids. Germline V gene sequence: CDR1 MNHGY, CDR2 SAAAGT. CDR3 sequence: CASSYGPGNYGYTF. Here the CDR3 DNA reads TGTGCCAGCAGTTACGGCCCGGGCAACTATGGCTACACCTTC.

This clone qualifies as medium-sized. The chain combines TRBV11-3 with TRBJ2-1, with a weak D call TRBD2 (6 bases). The CDR3 contains 15 residues. Trimming removed 4 bases from V and 8 bases from J, with 18 bases in between. Germline CDR1 is SGHNT and CDR2 is YENEEA. CDR3 amino acids: CASSSRDSLRDEQFF. CDR3 in DNA: TGTGCCAGCAGCTCCCGGGACTCATTGAGGGATGAGCAGTTCTTC.

The V call is TRBV18, the J call TRBJ2-1; 7 nucleotides match TRBD2. The germline CDR1 and CDR2 sequences are KGHSH and LQKENI. The CDR3 covers 20 residues. Germline trimming cut 3 bases from V and 5 bases from J; bases unmatched to any gene: 22. The CDR3 region has the DNA TGTGCCAGCTCACCCCTTTCAGCGGGGTTGCTGGGGAACCTGCACAATGAGCAGTTCTTC. As protein: CASSPLSAGLLGNLHNEQFF.

This clone is medium-sized. V usage is TRBV9 and J usage is TRBJ1-1, with D perhaps TRBD1 (5 bases). This CDR3 spans 14 amino acids. The V gene lost 0 bases and the J gene lost 5 bases, with 11 bases spanning the gap. Germline values: CDR1 SGDLS, CDR2 YYNGEE. DNA of the CDR3: TGTGCCAGCAGCGTAGGGGTAGGGGAAACTGAAGCTTTCTTT. Translating gives CASSVGVGETEAFF.

This clone came up many times. The gene calls are TRBV11-3 and TRBJ1-2; 8 bases align to TRBD1. The CDR3 is 15 amino acids. Trimming at V came to 5 bases and at J to 0 bases, leaving 5 bases not matched to a gene. Germline values: CDR1 SGHNT, CDR2 YENEEA. The CDR3 sequence is CASSLGQGANYGYTF. Here the CDR3 DNA reads TGTGCCAGCAGCCTAGGACAGGGAGCTAACTATGGCTACACCTTC.

This clone was seen more than once but under ten times. DNA for the CDR3: TGTGCCTGGAGCTTCCAGCAGGGAGGAGGCTACACCTTC. Its translation: CAWSFQQGGGYTF. The rearrangement links TRBV30 to TRBJ1-2; maybe TRBD1 (5 bases). V shed 3 bases and J shed 8 bases, with 16 bases lying between them. There are 13 residues in the CDR3. Germline CDR1 reads GTSNPN; CDR2 reads SVGIG (reference sequence).

This clone appeared a few times. This chain uses TRBV19 with TRBJ1-4; D uncertain. Germline lookup yields CDR1 LNHDA and CDR2 SQIVND (reference sequence). This CDR3 is 14 amino acids long. The ends were cut back, 3 bases at V and 5 bases at J, with 10 bases in the middle. For the CDR3, the DNA is TGTGCCAGTAGTATGCCCGGGCTGAATGAAAAACTGTTTTTT. Translation: CASSMPGLNEKLFF. Looking up the rest from reference TRBV19 and TRBJ1-4 gives the full variable domain: DGGITQSPKYLFRKEGQNVTLSCEQNLNHDAMYWYRQDPGQGLRLIYYSQIVNDFQKGDIAEGYSVSREKKESFPLTVTSAQKNPTAFYLCASSMPGLNEKLFFGSGTQLSVL.

The rearrangement links TRBV5-1 to TRBJ2-2, with D hard to call. Trimming shortened V by 4 bases and J by 4 bases, and 11 bases separated the two germline ends. Germline V lookup: CDR1 SGHRS, CDR2 YFSETQ. The CDR3 spans 14 residues. Here the CDR3 DNA reads TGCGCCAGCAGCCCTAGTTGGGCCACCGGGGAGCTGTTTTTT. Amino acids: CASSPSWATGELFF.

Within the sample, this clone is large (0.1 to 1%). The chain employs TRBV15 and TRBJ2-2, with D unresolved. The V gene's germline CDR1 is LNHNV and CDR2 YYDKDF (reference sequence). Trimming removed 0 bases at V and 3 bases at J, with 8 bases between. CDR3 length: 15 residues. Written as DNA, the CDR3 is TGTGCCACCAGCAGAGAAGGTCACCACACCGGGGAGCTGTTTTTT. Its protein is CATSREGHHTGELFF.

Sample share makes this clone medium-sized. The genes are TRBV9 and TRBJ2-1; 13 nucleotides line up with TRBD2. This CDR3 is built from 17 residues. CDR1 is SGDLS, CDR2 YYNGEE, per germline. The V and J ends lost 5 bases and 0 bases, in that order; junction bases with no gene match: 5. As DNA, the CDR3 is TGTGCCAGCAGACCGACTAGCGGGGGGAGCTCCTACAATGAGCAGTTCTTC. This encodes CASRPTSGGSSYNEQFF. The entire variable domain, with the rest obtained from reference TRBV9 and TRBJ2-1, is as follows: DSGVTQTPKHLITATGQRVTLRCSPRSGDLSVYWYQQSLDQGLQFLIQYYNGEERAKGNILERFSAQQFPDLHSELNLSSLELGDSALYFCASRPTSGGSSYNEQFFGPGTRLTVL.

The V call is TRBV19, the J call TRBJ1-1, with no clear D. This CDR3 contains 14 residues. Germline V gene data show CDR1 as LNHDA and CDR2 as SQIVND (reference sequence). With 3 bases removed from V and 1 base from J, the gap between germline ends came to 9 bases. This CDR3 is CASSIGRTNTEAFF. CDR3 bases: TGTGCCAGTAGTATTGGACGGACGAACACTGAAGCTTTCTTT.

This clone has ten or more counts. The rearrangement uses TRBV11-3 and TRBJ2-5, with 11 nucleotides matching TRBD2. Trimming took 1 base from V and 5 from J; bases not matched to a gene: 6. This CDR3 has 16 residues. Germline CDR1 and CDR2: SGHNT and YENEEA. CDR3 bases: TGTGCCAGCAGCTTAGTCTCTGGGACTAGCGGCGAGACCCAGTACTTC. Translating it yields CASSLVSGTSGETQYF.

This clone was picked up a small number of times. The chain carries TRBV6-8 and TRBJ2-1; no reliable D call. This CDR3 has 14 amino acids. The V end was cut by 4 bases, the J end by 2 bases, with 9 bases between. CDR1 is MNHGY and CDR2 is SAAAGT in the germline V gene. This chain's CDR3 is CASSSGDTYNEQFF. The CDR3 nucleotides read TGTGCCAGCAGTTCTGGGGATACCTACAATGAGCAGTTCTTC.

This clone ranks as medium-sized. The gene calls are TRBV11-3 and TRBJ2-3; no clear D gene. Trimming shortened V by 5 bases and J by 1 base, and 13 bases separated the two germline ends. Germline CDR1 and CDR2: SGHNT and YENEEA. The CDR3 spans 15 residues. The CDR3 loop reads CASSPPGLRTDTQYF. For the CDR3, the DNA is TGTGCCAGCAGCCCTCCCGGATTACGCACAGATACGCAGTATTTT.

This clone rates as medium-sized. V gene TRBV11-3 combines with J gene TRBJ1-2, with TRBD1 matching 9 bases. Germline V CDR1 and CDR2: SGHNT, YENEEA. The CDR3 has 16 residues. Germline trimming cut 5 bases from V and 8 bases from J; bases unmatched to any gene: 15. The CDR3 bases are TGTGCCAGCAGCCCGCAGGCCGGGACAGGGATGGGCGGCTACACCTTC. Protein product: CASSPQAGTGMGGYTF.

In its sample, this clone was seen many times. X marks the residue encoded by a base that is unread or ambiguous. The V and J genes are TRBV7-1 and TRBJ2-5; D may be TRBD1 (5 bases). TRBV7-1 belongs to the ORF category, with a function that is uncertain. V lost 4 bases, J lost 3 bases, and 9 bases lay in between. The CDR3 extends over 13 amino acids. The CDR3 nucleotides are TGTGCCAGCAGCTTWACCAGGGAAGAGACCCAGTACTTC. Its translation is CASSXTREETQYF.

The V gene is TRBV6-8, the J gene TRBJ1-1, with 7 bases matching TRBD1. The CDR3 length is 16 residues. Germline CDR1 MNHGY, CDR2 SAAAGT. Trimming removed 0 bases from V and 6 bases from J; junction bases left unmatched: 10. Written as DNA, the CDR3 is TGTGCCAGCAGTTACTCGTCGGCAGGGGGTATCGCTGAAGCTTTCTTT. Its translation is CASSYSSAGGIAEAFF.

The chain has TRBV19 and TRBJ2-5, with 9 bases aligning to TRBD2. Germline-derived CDR1 and CDR2 are LNHDA and SQIVND (reference sequence). This CDR3 comprises 16 residues. J gave up 3 bases and V 0 bases, and 5 bases lay outside the gene matches. The CDR3 coding sequence is TGTGCCAGTAGTATAGATTGGGCGGGGGGGAAAGAGACCCAGTACTTC. It specifies CASSIDWAGGKETQYF.

In nucleotides, the CDR3 is TGCGCCAGCAGCTTGGAGGGGAGCGGTCAGCCCCAGCATTTT. Translating it yields CASSLEGSGQPQHF. This chain joins TRBV5-1 and TRBJ1-5; weak D call: TRBD1 (5 bases). V lost 0 bases, J lost 6 bases, and 10 bases lay in between. The germline V gene encodes CDR1 SGHRS and CDR2 YFSETQ. The CDR3 is made up of 14 amino acids.

V is TRBV5-1 and J is TRBJ1-4; the match to TRBD1 covers 7 bases. Germline CDR1 reads SGHRS; CDR2 reads YFSETQ. This CDR3 is built from 19 residues. J was trimmed by 0 bases and V by 0 bases; bases with no gene match: 11. CDR3 in DNA: TGCGCCAGCAGCTTGGTTTACGGGACAGACATCCCAACTAATGAAAAACTGTTTTTT. This sequence encodes CASSLVYGTDIPTNEKLFF.